This TCR beta chain is drawn from a study of regulatory T cells in long-lasting Graves disease. General observations from the study: Persistent disease showed a preference for TRBV28, TRBJ1-2 and TRBJ2-5.

This clonotype came up a few times. No antigen is known for it. TCR beta libraries were built with iRepertoire HTBI primers and Arm-PCR of CDR3 regions. TCRdb fed the multiplex PCR reads into MiXCR, producing one record per CDR3 protein. This sample yields approximately 400,000 distinct CDR3 sequences, of which more than 13% are seen a single time; about a sixth belongs to the top ten. Specified time point: newly diagnosed GD, antithyroid drugs for less than 3 months. PBMCs were the source of the RNA used for TCR sequencing. V dropped 4 bases and J dropped 6 bases, with 13 bases sitting between them. Germline V gene data show CDR1 as SGHTA and CDR2 as FQGTGA. The CDR3 covers 14 residues. This sample also appeared in a second study, on T cells in Graves' hyperthyroidism and ophthalmopathy. According to that study: The model predicted ophthalmopathy a median around six months before onset.

The rearrangement links TRBV7-3 to TRBJ2-1; D assignment may be TRBD1 or TRBD2 (6 bases each). The sequence was collected from a woman aged 25 to 39 with Graves disease. Sequencing used peripheral blood mononuclear cells (PBMCs), obtained at new diagnosis, from a patient treated with antithyroid drugs. CDR3 sequence reads: CASSSGRGGNEQFF. Here the CDR3 DNA reads TGTGCCAGCAGCTCCGGGAGAGGGGGCAATGAGCAGTTCTTC.